This entry lists 16 T cell receptor beta chains sequenced from one sample in a study of CD8+CD57+ T cells in acquired aplastic anemia (dated by TCRdb to the late 2010s). The patients picked for sequencing were ones in whom flow cytometry had shown an expansion of CD8+CD57+ cells. The sequencing machine was an Illumina HiSeq 2000. Profiling of TCR beta VDJ combinations and CDR3 sequences used genomic DNA as the template. TCRdb reworked the public reads: Q25 trimming with fastp, MiXCR clone assembly, productive beta chains retained. One record per CDR3 amino acid sequence lists the most common genes and DNA. The sample has 220,000 or so distinct CDR3 sequences on record, less than 75% of them singletons. Of the sample, around 50% falls within the top ten clones. The source material was sorted CD4+, CD8+, or CD8+CD57+ T cells (not recorded which) from PBMCs. All receptors come from a human donor with aplastic anemia.

This chain uses TRBV19 with TRBJ2-7; 7 bases line up with TRBD1. The CDR3 runs to 16 residues. J lost 0 bases, V lost 7 bases, and 12 bases had no gene match. Germline V gene data show CDR1 as LNHDA and CDR2 as SQIVND (reference sequence). Here the CDR3 DNA reads TGTGCCAGTACCCCGTCCGGGACAGAGAGCTCCTACGAGCAGTACTTC. Protein product: CASTPSGTESSYEQYF.

This chain uses TRBV10-3 with TRBJ1-2, with unresolved D. The germline V gene has CDR1 ENHRY and CDR2 SYGVKD. Trimming left V 0 bases short and J 0 bases short, with 14 bases between. This CDR3 spans 17 amino acids. CDR3 nucleotide sequence: TGTGCCATCAGTGAGTCGAACAGCCGGCTAGCTAACTATGGCTACACCTTC. Translating it yields CAISESNSRLANYGYTF.

The rearrangement uses TRBV7-9 and TRBJ1-1, with D tentatively TRBD1 (6 bases). Germline assignment: CDR1 SEHNR and CDR2 FQNEAQ (reference sequence). This CDR3 is 11 amino acids long. CDR3 protein: CGEGGKTEAFF. The CDR3 DNA reads as TGTGGCGAAGGGGGTAAAACTGAAGCTTTCTTT.

The V and J genes are TRBV7-2 and TRBJ2-1; D may be TRBD1 or TRBD2 (6 bases each). Per the germline V gene, CDR1 is SGHTA and CDR2 is FQGNSA. Trimming removed 6 bases at V and 9 bases at J, with 21 bases between. CDR3 length: 15 amino acids. CDR3: CASRRGASLLGEQFF. The CDR3 DNA reads as TGTGCCAGCAGGAGGGGGGCTAGTCTCCTCGGTGAGCAGTTCTTC.

This clonotype was observed a handful of times. This chain's CDR3 is CASSLASGQETQYF. CDR3 in DNA: TGTGCCAGCAGCTTAGCGAGCGGCCAAGAGACCCAGTACTTC. The rearrangement links TRBV7-9 to TRBJ2-5; possibly TRBD2 for D (5 bases). Trimming removed 0 bases from V and 1 base from J, with 6 bases in between. The CDR3 contains 14 residues. CDR1 and CDR2 (germline): SEHNR, FQNEAQ (reference sequence).

The chain carries TRBV9 and TRBJ2-5; maybe TRBD1 (6 bases). Germline values: CDR1 SGDLS, CDR2 YYNGEE. The CDR3 runs to 13 residues. V dropped 7 bases and J dropped 2 bases, with 12 bases sitting between them. Here the CDR3 reads CASSPGQQETQYF. The CDR3 DNA is TGTGCCAGCTCACCTGGACAGCAAGAGACCCAGTACTTC.

V gene TRBV9 combines with J gene TRBJ1-1; D unresolved. Germline V gene sequence: CDR1 SGDLS, CDR2 YYNGEE. The CDR3 loop spans 13 amino acids. V lost 5 bases to trimming and J lost 0 bases, with 8 bases between them. The CDR3 DNA reads TGTGCCAGCAGTCCATCAATGAACACTGAAGCTTTCTTT. Translating gives CASSPSMNTEAFF.

The rearrangement joins TRBV7-6 to TRBJ2-3; tentatively, D is TRBD1 (5 bases). Deletions cut 8 bases from V and 2 bases from J, with 11 bases between. CDR1 and CDR2 (germline): SGHVS, FNYEAQ. The CDR3 has 13 amino acids. DNA of the CDR3: TGTGCCAGCCTGGGGCCTAACACAGATACGCAGTATTTT. It specifies CASLGPNTDTQYF. The variable domain in full, with the rest retrieved from reference TRBV7-6 and TRBJ2-3, is GAGVSQSPRYKVTKRGQDVALRCDPISGHVSLYWYRQALGQGPEFLTYFNYEAQQDKSGLPNDRFSAERPEGSISTLTIQRTEQRDSAMYRCASLGPNTDTQYFGPGTRLTVL.

This clonotype came up a few times. The chain has TRBV15 and TRBJ1-6; no clear D gene. Trimming stripped 3 bases from V and 10 bases from J, with 25 bases between. Looked up from germline, CDR1 is LNHNV and CDR2 is YYDKDF (reference sequence). This CDR3 is 18 amino acids long. CDR3 sequence: CATSRRQQTSGLGSPLHF. CDR3 nucleotides: TGTGCCACCAGCAGGAGACAACAGACCTCCGGTTTAGGCTCACCCCTCCACTTT.

V usage is TRBV10-3 and J usage is TRBJ2-5; D is perhaps TRBD2 (6 bases). In germline, CDR1 is ENHRY, CDR2 SYGVKD. The ends were cut back, 10 bases at V and 5 bases at J, with 8 bases in the middle. This CDR3 is 10 amino acids long. DNA of the CDR3: TGTGCCACCGGAGGGGAGACCCAGTACTTC. This translates into CATGGETQYF.

In its sample, this clonotype was seen once. The genes are TRBV9 and TRBJ1-1; D gene unclear. The V end was cut by 3 bases, the J end by 1 base, with 16 bases between. The CDR3 spans 16 residues. The germline V gene encodes CDR1 SGDLS and CDR2 YYNGEE. This CDR3 is CASSATYRRGNTEAFF. The CDR3 DNA reads TGTGCCAGCAGCGCCACATACCGCCGGGGGAACACTGAAGCTTTCTTT.

The chain links TRBV7-9 to TRBJ1-4, with 8 bases identical to TRBD1. CDR3 length: 17 residues. Germline V gives CDR1 SEHNR, CDR2 FQNEAQ (reference sequence). The junction had 9 bases not matched to a gene; V was cut back by 2 bases and J by 4 bases. The CDR3 loop reads CASSLNVGQGNNEKLFF. CDR3 bases: TGTGCCAGCAGCTTAAATGTAGGACAGGGCAATAATGAAAAACTGTTTTTT.

A few counts support this clonotype. This sequence joins TRBV7-2 and TRBJ2-7; D unresolved. Trimming removed 6 bases from V and 3 bases from J, with 12 bases in between. Per the germline V gene, CDR1 is SGHTA and CDR2 is FQGNSA. The CDR3 consists of 13 residues. CDR3 in DNA: TGTGCCAGCAGAGACCAATGGGGCTACGAGCAGTACTTC. Translated, it gives CASRDQWGYEQYF.

This clonotype was counted ten times or more. In nucleotides, the CDR3 is TGTGCCAGCAGTGAACGAGGTGATCAGCCCCAGCATTTT. This gives the protein CASSERGDQPQHF. The V and J genes are TRBV6-1 and TRBJ1-5; D is unclear. Trimming pared 2 bases from V and 5 bases from J, leaving 7 bases between. CDR1 is MNHNS and CDR2 is SASEGT in the germline V gene. CDR3 size: 13 residues.

The table lists this clonotype with a few counts. The rearrangement links TRBV15 to TRBJ2-3; D not certain. Germline lookup yields CDR1 LNHNV and CDR2 YYDKDF (reference sequence). The length of the CDR3 is 13 residues. Trimming shortened V by 8 bases and J by 4 bases, and 13 bases separated the two germline ends. Here the CDR3 reads CATVDGGADTQYF. CDR3 nucleotide sequence: TGTGCCACCGTTGATGGCGGCGCAGATACGCAGTATTTT.

This CDR3 is CSARVGPSGDAGSGEQFF. The CDR3, as DNA: TGCAGTGCTAGAGTGGGGCCTTCTGGGGATGCGGGAAGTGGTGAGCAGTTCTTC. The chain couples TRBV20-1 to TRBJ2-1, with a tentative D call TRBD2 (6 bases). There are 18 residues in the CDR3. Germline V CDR1 and CDR2: DFQATT, SNEGSKA (reference sequence). The V and J ends lost 1 base and 9 bases respectively, with 28 bases between them.